A selection of T cell receptor beta chains follows, all from one sample in a study of shared clonotypes between healthy human individuals. The table came from immunoSEQ multiplex PCR; TCRdb's copy has only in-frame clones and leaves some out. The table shows around 1.9 million clones, with around 93% occurring only once. The sequenced material came from naive CD8+ T cells from PBMCs. The source is a man between 18 and 35 years old in good health. Some clones in this sample may be carry-over from other donors' samples. CDR3s include the opening cysteine and the closing phenylalanine or tryptophan. A D gene is named only where the DNA matches it firmly. Not every row has a clone size; where given, it reads once, few, many or a size class.

v_gene: TRBV7-3; j_gene: TRBJ2-7; abundance: NA; d_gene: NA; CDR3nt: TGTGCCAGCAGCTTAAGAGGGAGCTACGAGCAGTACTTC; CDR3aa: CASSLRGSYEQYF
v_gene: TRBV7-9; j_gene: TRBJ2-3; abundance: NA; d_gene: NA; CDR3nt: TGTGCCAGCAGCTCACGACAGGGCACAGATACGCAGTATTTT; CDR3aa: CASSSRQGTDTQYF
v_gene: TRBV5-3; j_gene: TRBJ2-7; abundance: NA; d_gene: NA; CDR3nt: TGTGCCAGAAGCTTGGGGCAGCCCCACTCTTACGAGCAGTACTTC; CDR3aa: CARSLGQPHSYEQYF
v_gene: TRBV30; j_gene: TRBJ2-7; abundance: NA; d_gene: TRBD1; CDR3nt: TGTGCCTGGAGTGTAGGGACAGGCCCTTACGAGCAGTACTTC; CDR3aa: CAWSVGTGPYEQYF
v_gene: TRBV7-9; j_gene: TRBJ1-2; abundance: NA; d_gene: TRBD1; CDR3nt: TGTGCCAGCAGCTTTTTTAATACAGGGGGAAATCACTATGGCTACACCTTC; CDR3aa: CASSFFNTGGNHYGYTF
v_gene: TRBV19; j_gene: TRBJ2-1; abundance: NA; d_gene: TRBD1; CDR3nt: TGTGCCAGTAGTCCTTGGACAGGGGGCGATGAGCAGTTCTTC; CDR3aa: CASSPWTGGDEQFF
v_gene: TRBV5-6; j_gene: TRBJ2-3; abundance: NA; d_gene: NA; CDR3nt: TGTGCCAGCAGCTTGGGGGACTTAACAGATACGCAGTATTTT; CDR3aa: CASSLGDLTDTQYF
v_gene: TRBV27; j_gene: TRBJ2-7; abundance: once; d_gene: TRBD2; CDR3nt: TGTGCCAGCAGTTTCCAGCGGGAGCTCGAGCAGTACTTC; CDR3aa: CASSFQRELEQYF
v_gene: TRBV7-2; j_gene: TRBJ1-1; abundance: few; d_gene: NA; CDR3nt: TGTGCCAGCAGCTTATGGGCAGATGAAGCTTTCTTT; CDR3aa: CASSLWADEAFF
v_gene: TRBV29-1; j_gene: TRBJ2-1; abundance: NA; d_gene: TRBD2; CDR3nt: TGCAGCTCTGAGGGGACTAGCGGGTTTCTTGAGCAGTTCTTC; CDR3aa: CSSEGTSGFLEQFF
v_gene: TRBV5-6; j_gene: TRBJ2-7; abundance: NA; d_gene: NA; CDR3nt: TGTGCCAGCAGCTTGTACCATAAAAGATACGAGCAGTACTTC; CDR3aa: CASSLYHKRYEQYF
v_gene: TRBV19; j_gene: TRBJ1-5; abundance: NA; d_gene: NA; CDR3nt: TGTGCCAGTAGTTCTGGAACAGCTTCAAATCAGCCCCAGCATTTT; CDR3aa: CASSSGTASNQPQHF